This is a list of T cell receptor beta chains from one sample in a study of cytomegalovirus exposure and HLA in healthy donors. Clones were read by immunoSEQ multiplex PCR, and TCRdb kept only the in-frame ones, dropping some. This repertoire shows some 190,000 clones, over 60% found once; its top ten account for roughly 1.1%. Specimen: PBMCs. The source of these receptors is a woman in her thirties or forties in good health and CMV-seronegative. The CDR3 runs from the conserved cysteine through the conserved F or W. D genes are given only for firm matches. Some rows have no size entry. The others give once, few or many, or a class for an expanded clone.

d_gene	v_gene	len	abundance	j_gene	CDR3nt	CDR3aa
NA	TRBV5-1	11	NA	TRBJ2-2	TGCGCCAGTAGACAGGCGGGGGAGCTGTTTTTT	CASRQAGELFF
TRBD2	TRBV19	17	few	TRBJ2-1	TGTGCCAGTAGTATCCCAGCGGGAGGGAGCTCCTACAATGAGCAGTTCTTC	CASSIPAGGSSYNEQFF
NA	TRBV4-3	14	NA	TRBJ2-1	TGCGCCAGCAGCCAAGATAGGAGCGCCGGAGAGCAGTTCTTC	CASSQDRSAGEQFF
NA	TRBV11-3	17	NA	TRBJ2-5	TGTGCCAGCAGCTTAGGAAGTACTAGCCCGCTCGGAGAGACCCAGTACTTC	CASSLGSTSPLGETQYF
TRBD2	TRBV4-3	16	few	TRBJ2-1	TGCGCCAGCAGCCAAGACCCGGGAGGTTCCTACAATGAGCAGTTCTTC	CASSQDPGGSYNEQFF
NA	TRBV7-2	16	few	TRBJ1-4	TGTGCCAGCAGCTTAGGGGGGAGGCAATTACGTGAAAAACTGTTTTTT	CASSLGGRQLREKLFF
TRBD2	TRBV11-2	14	few	TRBJ2-5	TGTGCCAGCAGCTTAGAGACTAGCGGGAGGGTCCTTTACTTC	CASSLETSGRVLYF
TRBD1	TRBV11-2	14	NA	TRBJ2-1	TGTGCCAGCAGCCCCCGGGACAGCTACAATGAGCAGTTCTTC	CASSPRDSYNEQFF
NA	TRBV9	15	once	TRBJ1-1	TGTGCCAGCAGCGTAGGTGGCGGGGCTAACACTGAAGCTTTCTTT	CASSVGGGANTEAFF
NA	TRBV13	15	many	TRBJ1-3	TGTGCCAGCAGCCCACTGCTGGGCTTGGGGGGCACCATATATTTT	CASSPLLGLGGTIYF
NA	TRBV5-6	14	NA	TRBJ2-6	TGTGCCAGCAAGAGAGTATCTGGGGCCAACGTCCTGACTTTC	CASKRVSGANVLTF
TRBD1	TRBV7-8	13	NA	TRBJ1-1	TGTGCCAGCAGCCAGGGGGCCGGCCTTGAAGCTTTCTTT	CASSQGAGLEAFF
NA	TRBV2	16	once	TRBJ1-4	TGTGCCAGCAGTGTCGAGGCACCATCAACTAATGAAAAACTGTTTTTT	CASSVEAPSTNEKLFF
NA	TRBV4-3	17	NA	TRBJ1-1	TGCGCCAGCAGCCAAGATCTTCCCAGAACTATGAACACTGAAGCTTTCTTT	CASSQDLPRTMNTEAFF
NA	TRBV27	15	NA	TRBJ2-3	TGTGCCAGCAGACCAAGCCTCGAAAGCACAGATACGCAGTATTTT	CASRPSLESTDTQYF
TRBD1	TRBV6-1	14	NA	TRBJ1-4	TGTGCCAGCAGGAGGGACAGTAATAACGAAAAACTGTTTTTT	CASRRDSNNEKLFF
NA	TRBV5-6	16	NA	TRBJ1-4	TGTGCCAGCAGCGACTGGACAAAACGCATGCGGGAAAAACTGTTTTTT	CASSDWTKRMREKLFF
NA	TRBV2	11	NA	TRBJ1-4	TGTGCCTCCGAGGGGGATGAAAAACTGTTTTTT	CASEGDEKLFF
NA	TRBV9	16	NA	TRBJ2-1	TGTGCCAGCAGCGTAGGAATCGGGAGTCAGTACAATGAGCAGTTCTTC	CASSVGIGSQYNEQFF
NA	TRBV5-1	15	NA	TRBJ2-7	TGCGCCAGCAGCCCAGAGGCCCAGGGCTCCTACGAGCAGTACTTC	CASSPEAQGSYEQYF
NA	TRBV6-1	15	NA	TRBJ2-3	TGTGCCAGCAGTGAAGCGGCCAGATTAACAGATACGCAGTATTTT	CASSEAARLTDTQYF
TRBD1	TRBV11-2	17	once	TRBJ2-3	TGTGCCAGCAGCTTAGACCCTACAGGGGCCGGATTGGATACGCAGTATTTT	CASSLDPTGAGLDTQYF
NA	TRBV19	11	NA	TRBJ1-2	TGTGCCAGTAGTTTCCCTCCTGGCTACACCTTC	CASSFPPGYTF
NA	TRBV12-5	12	NA	TRBJ1-5	TGTGCTAGTGGTTTTCTGGGGGGGCCCCAGCATTTT	CASGFLGGPQHF
TRBD1	TRBV7-9	16	NA	TRBJ1-5	TGTGCCAGCAGCCCTGGACAGGGGGCGCGCAATCAGCCCCAGCATTTT	CASSPGQGARNQPQHF
TRBD2	TRBV9	16	NA	TRBJ2-3	TGTGCCAGCAGCGCAGATGGGGGGGAGAGCACAGATACGCAGTATTTT	CASSADGGESTDTQYF
TRBD1	TRBV7-9	13	NA	TRBJ2-5	TGTGCCAGCAGCGATGACAGGGGAGAGACCCAGTACTTC	CASSDDRGETQYF
NA	TRBV7-2	13	NA	TRBJ1-2	TGTGCCAGCAGCTCCGGACAGTTCTATGGCTACACCTTC	CASSSGQFYGYTF
TRBD1	TRBV25-1	15	NA	TRBJ2-7	TGTGCCAGCAGTTTACACCGGGACAGCTCCTACGAGCAGTACTTC	CASSLHRDSSYEQYF
TRBD1	TRBV7-2	14	NA	TRBJ1-1	TGTGCCAGCAGCCGGGGACAGGGAGGAACTGAAGCTTTCTTT	CASSRGQGGTEAFF
TRBD2	TRBV7-3	17	NA	TRBJ2-2	TGTGCCAGCAGCCCAAGCCTGGGAGGGGAGAGGAGCGGGGAGCTGTTTTTT	CASSPSLGGERSGELFF
NA	TRBV4-3	15	few	TRBJ1-1	TGCGCCAGCCGCGTCCGTACAGAAGAGAACACTGAAGCTTTCTTT	CASRVRTEENTEAFF
NA	TRBV30	15	NA	TRBJ1-4	TGTGCCTGGCGTGTTTTAGGGACGGGGGATGAAAAACTGTTTTTT	CAWRVLGTGDEKLFF
NA	TRBV7-2	12	NA	TRBJ1-4	TGTGCCAGCAGCTTACAGATGGAAAAACTGTTTTTT	CASSLQMEKLFF
TRBD1	TRBV29-1	13	NA	TRBJ2-5	TGCAGCGTTGGACAGGGAGAAAGAGAGACCCAGTACTTC	CSVGQGERETQYF
NA	TRBV4-1	16	NA	TRBJ1-3	TGCGCCAGCAGCCAAGATGCAGGGGAAGGTGGAAACACCATATATTTT	CASSQDAGEGGNTIYF
TRBD2	TRBV5-1	15	few	TRBJ2-1	TGCGCCAGCAGCCAACTAGCGGGAGAGGGCAATGAGCAGTTCTTC	CASSQLAGEGNEQFF
NA	TRBV7-9	12	NA	TRBJ1-2	TGTGCCAGCAGCCCCACGGGTGGTGGCTACACCTTC	CASSPTGGGYTF
NA	TRBV27	14	NA	TRBJ1-2	TGTGCCAGCAGTTTATCGGGGCAGGGCGGTGGCTACACCTTC	CASSLSGQGGGYTF
NA	TRBV7-9	15	NA	TRBJ1-2	TGTGCCAGCAGCCCCCCCACCTGGCAGGGGCTAGGCTACACCTTC	CASSPPTWQGLGYTF
TRBD2	TRBV27	18	NA	TRBJ2-5	TGTGCCAGCAGTTTATTACCGGGCAGCGGGGTGGATGGGGAGACCCAGTACTTC	CASSLLPGSGVDGETQYF
TRBD2	TRBV2	15	NA	TRBJ2-1	TGTGCCAGCAGGGGACTAGCGGGAGAGTACAATGAGCAGTTCTTC	CASRGLAGEYNEQFF
NA	TRBV4-1	15	NA	TRBJ2-7	TGCGCCAGCAGCCAATACAGGTACCCCTCCTACGAGCAGTACTTC	CASSQYRYPSYEQYF
TRBD2	TRBV29-1	15	once	TRBJ2-1	TGCAGCGTGATGATGGGACTAGCGCATTACAATGAGCAGTTCTTC	CSVMMGLAHYNEQFF
NA	TRBV19	15	NA	TRBJ2-2	TGTGCCAGTAGTACCACGGGGGTTCGAACCGGGGAGCTGTTTTTT	CASSTTGVRTGELFF
NA	TRBV5-4	13	few	TRBJ1-5	TGTGCCAGCAGCTTTGGAGATAATCAGCCCCAGCATTTT	CASSFGDNQPQHF
NA	TRBV19	15	NA	TRBJ2-7	TGTGCCAGTAGACCACGGCGGGGCGGCTCCTACGAGCAGTACTTC	CASRPRRGGSYEQYF
TRBD2	TRBV7-9	15	NA	TRBJ2-1	TGTGCCAGCAGCGAAACTAGCGGGAGGGAGGGTGAGCAGTTCTTC	CASSETSGREGEQFF
NA	TRBV10-3	13	once	TRBJ1-4	TGTGCCACGCAGGTGAATGGGTACGAAAAACTGTTTTTT	CATQVNGYEKLFF
TRBD1	TRBV5-1	15	few	TRBJ2-5	TGCGCCAGCAGCTTGGGACAGGGCGACGGTGAGACCCAGTACTTC	CASSLGQGDGETQYF
TRBD2	TRBV5-6	17	NA	TRBJ2-1	TGTGCCAGCAGCTTCTCGGAGGGACTAGCGGGAGTTAATGAGCAGTTCTTC	CASSFSEGLAGVNEQFF
TRBD1	TRBV9	17	NA	TRBJ2-1	TGTGCCAGCAGCGCCCTTCAGACAGGGGGATTCTACAATGAGCAGTTCTTC	CASSALQTGGFYNEQFF
NA	TRBV5-4	15	NA	TRBJ1-1	TGTGCCAGCAGCTTGCAACAGGTTCGAGACACTGAAGCTTTCTTT	CASSLQQVRDTEAFF